What follows are 14 T cell receptor beta chains derived from one specimen sequenced in a study of blood T cell repertoires in COVID-19. Produced via immunoSEQ multiplex PCR; TCRdb's table is partial and in-frame only. This table has fewer than 250,000 clones, 84% appearing once. The sample taken for sequencing was peripheral blood. The receptors originated from a woman aged 70 to 79 with active or convalescent COVID-19.

The chain recombines TRBV27 with TRBJ1-5; 9 bases align to TRBD1. V lost 5 bases to trimming and J lost 6 bases; unmatched junction nucleotides: 5. The CDR3 loop spans 14 amino acids. In germline, CDR1 is MNHEY, CDR2 SMNVEV (reference sequence). The CDR3 region is CASSTGQGTQPQHF. DNA for the CDR3: TGTGCCAGCAGTACGGGACAGGGCACTCAGCCCCAGCATTTT.

The rearrangement links TRBV5-6 to TRBJ2-5; 9 bases agree with TRBD1. With 6 bases clipped from V and 1 base from J, the junction kept 10 bases outside the gene matches. The CDR3 extends over 16 amino acids. Germline V lookup: CDR1 SGHDT, CDR2 YYEEEE. The CDR3 loop reads CASTRPGTGSQETQYF. CDR3 DNA: TGTGCCAGCACCCGTCCCGGGACAGGGTCCCAAGAGACCCAGTACTTC. Based on the CDR3 plus reference TRBV5-6 and TRBJ2-5, the full variable domain is DAGVTQSPTHLIKTRGQQVTLRCSPKSGHDTVSWYQQALGQGPQFIFQYYEEEERQRGNFPDRFSGHQFPNYSSELNVNALLLGDSALYLCASTRPGTGSQETQYFGPGTRLLVL.

The chain employs TRBV3-1 (or the pseudogene TRBV3-2) and TRBJ2-7, with TRBD2 identical over 14 bases. Germline trimming cut 1 base from V and 2 bases from J; bases unmatched to any gene: 1. The length of the CDR3 is 16 residues. The germline gives CDR1 LGHDT, CDR2 YNNKEL (reference sequence). CDR3 protein: CASSQGLAGGPYEQYF. The CDR3 DNA reads as TGTGCCAGCAGCCAAGGACTAGCGGGAGGGCCCTACGAGCAGTACTTC.

The chain employs TRBV6-4 and TRBJ2-1; 8 nucleotides align to TRBD2. Trimming removed 5 bases from V and 8 bases from J; junction bases left unmatched: 11. This CDR3 contains 15 residues. Germline CDR1 and CDR2: MRHNA and SNTAGT. CDR3 nucleotide sequence: TGTGCCAGCAGTCGACTAGCGTCGGGGTGGGATGAGCAGTTCTTC. Protein: CASSRLASGWDEQFF.

The rearrangement joins TRBV19 to TRBJ2-1, with D perhaps matching TRBD1 (6 bases). This CDR3 contains 14 residues. CDR1 LNHDA and CDR2 SQIVND come from the germline V gene (reference sequence). The V and J ends lost 5 bases and 7 bases respectively, with 15 bases between them. The CDR3, as DNA: TGTGCCAGTAGTTTCGGGACACCAGGGAATGAGCAGTTCTTC. Translation: CASSFGTPGNEQFF.

The chain is built from TRBV7-2 and TRBJ2-7; 9 nucleotides agree with TRBD1. The CDR3 length is 14 residues. V gave up 5 bases and J gave up 2 bases; unmatched junction bases: 4. Germline V gene sequence: CDR1 SGHTA, CDR2 FQGNSA. The CDR3 loop is CASSKGQGPYEQYF. The CDR3 nucleotides read TGTGCCAGCAGCAAGGGACAGGGACCCTACGAGCAGTACTTC.

The chain couples TRBV11-2 to TRBJ1-1; a weak D match, TRBD1 (5 bases). Germline V lookup: CDR1 SGHAT, CDR2 FQNNGV. The CDR3 extends over 12 amino acids. Between the trimmed V and J ends, which lost 5 bases and 4 bases, there was a span of 8 bases. The CDR3 region is CASSPGGTEAFF. The CDR3 nucleotides read TGTGCCAGCAGCCCGGGGGGCACTGAAGCTTTCTTT.

In this sample, this clone turned up once. The rearrangement joins TRBV7-8 to TRBJ1-2; 10 bases fit TRBD1. After removal of 3 bases from V and 6 bases from J, the junction contained 7 bases not matched to a gene. The CDR3 extends over 15 amino acids. Germline V gene sequence: CDR1 SGHVS, CDR2 FQNEAQ. CDR3 nucleotide sequence: TGTGCCAGCAGCTTCGGGCGGGACAGGGGAGATGGCTACACCTTC. Translating gives CASSFGRDRGDGYTF.

This chain uses TRBV4-2 with TRBJ2-5; 7 bases fit TRBD2. The V segment lost 0 bases and the J segment 5 bases; nucleotides outside the gene matches: 18. Germline CDR1 LGHNA, CDR2 YNFKEQ. CDR3 length equals 19 residues. The CDR3 bases are TGTGCCAGCAGCCAAGATGGGGCCGAGGGCGAGAGCGGGATGGAGACCCAGTACTTC. Translated, it gives CASSQDGAEGESGMETQYF.

The V gene is TRBV28, the J gene TRBJ2-2; 12 positions agree with TRBD2. Germline V gene data show CDR1 as MDHEN and CDR2 as SYDVKM. Trimming removed 2 bases from V and 6 bases from J; junction bases left unmatched: 10. The CDR3 is 18 amino acids. The chain's CDR3 is CASSLLAGGTDPAGELFF. In DNA form, the CDR3 reads TGTGCCAGCAGTTTACTAGCGGGAGGGACCGACCCCGCCGGGGAGCTGTTTTTT.

The chain's CDR3 is CASSRAGALDTEAFF. The CDR3 coding sequence is TGTGCCAGCAGTCGTGCAGGGGCCTTGGACACTGAAGCTTTCTTT. This chain uses TRBV27 with TRBJ1-1; D is perhaps TRBD1 (6 bases). CDR3 length equals 15 residues. Trimming shortened V by 5 bases and J by 3 bases, and 16 bases separated the two germline ends. Germline CDR1 MNHEY, CDR2 SMNVEV (reference sequence).

J is TRBJ2-7 and V is TRBV27, with a weak D call TRBD2 (5 bases). CDR3 size: 13 residues. Germline CDR1 reads MNHEY; CDR2 reads SMNVEV (reference sequence). V dropped 1 base and J dropped 6 bases, with 10 bases sitting between them. CDR3 nucleotide sequence: TGTGCCAGCAGTTTATTGGGAGTAGGCGAGCAGTACTTC. Translation gives CASSLLGVGEQYF.

The table lists this clone with a count of one. The J gene is TRBJ1-3, the V gene TRBV6-5; a possible D gene is TRBD1 (6 bases). Trimming left V 2 bases short and J 0 bases short, with 11 bases between. The length of the CDR3 is 16 residues. Germline loops: CDR1 MNHEY, CDR2 SVGAGI. This CDR3 reads CASSYTGSYSGNTIYF. The DNA of the CDR3 is TGTGCCAGCAGTTACACAGGGTCTTACTCTGGAAACACCATATATTTT.

The V call is TRBV28, the J call TRBJ2-1; D perhaps matches TRBD2 (5 bases). The germline V and J ends were trimmed by 4 bases and 7 bases, with 14 bases remaining between them. This CDR3 spans 14 amino acids. Germline CDR1 and CDR2: MDHEN and SYDVKM. The CDR3 loop reads CASSSGSRVNEQFF. CDR3 in DNA: TGTGCCAGCAGTTCGGGCTCGAGGGTGAATGAGCAGTTCTTC.